One sample yielded the 32 T cell receptor beta chains listed below, sequenced in a study of CD8+ T cells in alopecia areata. Treatment described: oral pan-JAK inhibitor, 5-10 mg twice daily. Extraction of RNA preceded its reverse transcription into cDNA, which served as the sequencing template. Clones were read by immunoSEQ multiplex PCR, and TCRdb kept only the in-frame ones, dropping some. The sample holds roughly 190,000 clones; around three fifths are singletons and the top ten take approximately 1.3%. Sequenced here: CD4+ T cells sorted from blood, sampled around week 50, from a patient treated with tofacitinib. These receptors were taken from a human donor with alopecia areata.

The CDR3 protein is CASSFGGDAYEQYF. CDR3 nucleotides: TGCGCCAGCAGCTTTGGAGGTGACGCCTACGAGCAGTACTTC. The chain is built from TRBV5-1 and TRBJ2-7; possibly TRBD2 for D (5 bases). Trimming left V 2 bases short and J 2 bases short, with 11 bases between. The CDR3 is 14 residues long. CDR1 is SGHRS, CDR2 YFSETQ, per germline.

The DNA of the CDR3 is TGTGCCAGCACCGGACAGGGTGCGGGAGAGACCCAGTACTTC. It yields the protein CASTGQGAGETQYF. This chain joins TRBV2 and TRBJ2-5, with TRBD1 matching over 8 bases. This CDR3 region has 14 residues. Germline loops: CDR1 SNHLY, CDR2 FYNNEI. Trimming cost V 7 bases and J 4 bases; bases outside gene matches: 8. Drawing the rest from reference TRBV2 and TRBJ2-5, the complete variable domain is EPEVTQTPSHQVTQMGQEVILRCVPISNHLYFYWYRQILGQKVEFLVSFYNNEISEKSEIFDDQFSVERPDGSNFTLKIRSTKLEDSAMYFCASTGQGAGETQYFGPGTRLLVL.

The rearrangement links TRBV6-6 to TRBJ1-2; D ambiguous. Germline CDR1 is MNHNY and CDR2 is SVGAGI (reference sequence). V lost 2 bases to trimming and J lost 3 bases, with 7 bases between them. The CDR3 has 13 residues. CDR3 in amino acids: CASSYGGHYGYTF. The CDR3 nucleotides are TGTGCCAGCAGTTACGGAGGGCACTATGGCTACACCTTC.

The CDR3 sequence: CSAGRTPGTDTQYF. CDR3 bases: TGCAGCGCCGGAAGGACTCCAGGCACAGATACGCAGTATTTT. V usage is TRBV29-1 and J usage is TRBJ2-3; TRBD2 is a possible D gene (5 bases). This CDR3 has 14 residues. From germline, CDR1 is SQVTM and CDR2 ANQGSEA. Trimming left V 7 bases short and J 1 base short, with 15 bases between.

This chain joins TRBV11-2 and TRBJ1-1, with D possibly TRBD1 on 5 matching bases. CDR1 is SGHAT and CDR2 is FQNNGV in the germline V gene. Trimming pared 2 bases from V and 6 bases from J, leaving 7 bases between. The CDR3 contains 12 residues. Here the CDR3 DNA reads TGTGCCAGCAGCTTACAGGGCCCTGAAGCTTTCTTT. Translation gives CASSLQGPEAFF.

The chain links TRBV5-1 to TRBJ2-7; D is unclear. V gave up 2 bases and J gave up 5 bases, with 8 bases separating them. CDR1 is SGHRS, CDR2 YFSETQ, per germline. The CDR3 consists of 12 residues. DNA for the CDR3: TGCGCCAGCAGCTTTGGCGGAGACGAGCAGTACTTC. Amino acid sequence: CASSFGGDEQYF.

The chain couples TRBV5-1 to TRBJ2-3; no clear D gene. The CDR3 is made up of 15 amino acids. Deletions cut 0 bases from V and 2 bases from J, with 10 bases between. Germline V gene data show CDR1 as SGHRS and CDR2 as YFSETQ. The CDR3 reads CASSLEATHTDTQYF. The CDR3 region has the DNA TGCGCCAGCAGCTTGGAGGCTACTCACACAGATACGCAGTATTTT.

The chain employs TRBV5-6 and TRBJ1-5, with D perhaps TRBD1 (6 bases). Germline CDR1 reads SGHDT; CDR2 reads YYEEEE. This CDR3 region has 15 residues. The ends were cut back, 0 bases at V and 4 bases at J, with 11 bases in the middle. The CDR3 DNA reads TGTGCCAGCAGCTTGGCGCAGGGGAGAAATCAGCCCCAGCATTTT. Encoded protein: CASSLAQGRNQPQHF.

This clone was picked up a small number of times. The chain combines TRBV29-1 with TRBJ2-3; D remains ambiguous. Trimming took off 0 bases at V and 9 bases at J, with 7 bases between the two ends. The CDR3 sequence is 11 residues long. Germline loops: CDR1 SQVTM, CDR2 ANQGSEA. CDR3 nucleotide sequence: TGCAGCGTTGAAGATGGGGTCACGCAGTATTTT. Its translation: CSVEDGVTQYF.

This clone appeared once. The chain combines TRBV30 with TRBJ2-1; TRBD1 might be the D (6 bases). V dropped 0 bases and J dropped 6 bases, with 15 bases sitting between them. The germline V gene encodes CDR1 GTSNPN and CDR2 SVGIG (reference sequence). The CDR3 has 15 residues. CDR3 DNA sequence: TGTGCCTGGAGTGTACCTGGACAGAGGGTCAATGAGCAGTTCTTC. It translates to CAWSVPGQRVNEQFF.

The V gene is TRBV29-1, the J gene TRBJ2-6; 7 nucleotides match TRBD1. Germline CDR1 is SQVTM and CDR2 is ANQGSEA. V lost 4 bases, J lost 0 bases, and 3 bases stayed unmatched. CDR3 size: 15 residues. CDR3 loop: CSVATGFSGANVLTF. The CDR3 nucleotides are TGCAGCGTTGCGACAGGGTTCTCTGGGGCCAACGTCCTGACTTTC.

V and J are TRBV7-6 and TRBJ2-5, with D unclear. CDR3 size: 13 residues. The germline CDR1 and CDR2 sequences are SGHVS and FNYEAQ. Trimming shortened V by 6 bases and J by 5 bases, and 13 bases separated the two germline ends. CDR3 residues: CASSPFLGETQYF. The CDR3 bases are TGTGCCAGCAGTCCCTTCCTAGGGGAGACCCAGTACTTC. Variable domain in full (rest from reference TRBV7-6 and TRBJ2-5): GAGVSQSPRYKVTKRGQDVALRCDPISGHVSLYWYRQALGQGPEFLTYFNYEAQQDKSGLPNDRFSAERPEGSISTLTIQRTEQRDSAMYRCASSPFLGETQYFGPGTRLLVL.

The chain has TRBV9 and TRBJ2-2; 7 positions match TRBD1. Germline V gives CDR1 SGDLS, CDR2 YYNGEE. The J segment lost 4 bases and the V segment lost 4 bases, leaving 7 bases of the junction unmatched. The CDR3 runs 15 residues. The CDR3 DNA sequence: TGTGCCAGCAGCCCTAGACAGGGACCCACCGGGGAGCTGTTTTTT. This encodes CASSPRQGPTGELFF. The entire variable domain, with the rest obtained from reference TRBV9 and TRBJ2-2, is as follows: DSGVTQTPKHLITATGQRVTLRCSPRSGDLSVYWYQQSLDQGLQFLIQYYNGEERAKGNILERFSAQQFPDLHSELNLSSLELGDSALYFCASSPRQGPTGELFFGEGSRLTVL.

This clone has just a few counts. V and J are TRBV11-2 and TRBJ2-5; unclear D gene. V was trimmed by 0 bases and J by 14 bases, leaving 13 bases between them. The CDR3 runs to 12 residues. Germline values: CDR1 SGHAT, CDR2 FQNNGV. The CDR3 loop is CASSLDSPVLYF. The CDR3 nucleotides read TGTGCCAGCAGCTTAGATTCTCCTGTACTTTACTTC.

This clone is a singleton in its sample. V usage is TRBV2 and J usage is TRBJ2-3; a possible D gene is TRBD2 (6 bases). V shed 7 bases and J shed 0 bases, with 14 bases lying between them. Germline CDR1 and CDR2: SNHLY and FYNNEI. The CDR3 covers 15 residues. The CDR3 coding sequence is TGTGCCAGCACTCGGGAGCGCACTAGCACAGATACGCAGTATTTT. Protein: CASTRERTSTDTQYF.

The rearrangement links TRBV30 to TRBJ1-2; D possibly corresponds to TRBD1 (5 bases). V lost 0 bases to trimming and J lost 1 base, with 9 bases between them. Looked up from germline, CDR1 is GTSNPN and CDR2 is SVGIG (reference sequence). The CDR3 is 14 residues long. This CDR3 is CAWSVGRDNYGYTF. The DNA of the CDR3 is TGTGCCTGGAGTGTGGGGCGAGATAACTATGGCTACACCTTC. Together with reference TRBV30 and TRBJ1-2, the CDR3 gives the full variable domain: SQTIHQWPATLVQPVGSPLSLECTVEGTSNPNLYWYRQAAGRGLQLLFYSVGIGQISSEVPQNLSASRPQDRQFILSSKKLLLSDSGFYLCAWSVGRDNYGYTFGSGTRLTVV.

The rearrangement joins TRBV9 to TRBJ2-7; 11 bases are a match to TRBD1. Trimming at V came to 5 bases and at J to 4 bases, leaving 5 bases not matched to a gene. CDR3 length equals 14 residues. Germline values: CDR1 SGDLS, CDR2 YYNGEE. Here the CDR3 DNA reads TGTGCCAGCAGTCTCGGGACAGGGGGATACGAGCAGTACTTC. It specifies CASSLGTGGYEQYF.

The V call is TRBV7-9, the J call TRBJ1-2; D is unclear. CDR3 length equals 15 residues. The V gene's germline CDR1 is SEHNR and CDR2 FQNEAQ (reference sequence). Trimming cost V 4 bases and J 4 bases, with 16 bases left between them. The DNA for the CDR3 is TGTGCCAGCAGCTCGTCGGAGGGTTACCTCTATGGCTACACCTTC. Amino acid sequence: CASSSSEGYLYGYTF.

This clone has only one observation. The chain has TRBV7-3 and TRBJ1-4; the D is unclear. CDR1 and CDR2 (germline): SGHTA, FQGTGA. V gave up 8 bases and J gave up 7 bases, with 5 bases separating them. CDR3 length equals 10 residues. The CDR3 nucleotides are TGTGCCAGCGGGCGTGAAAAACTGTTTTTT. Translating gives CASGREKLFF.

The chain couples TRBV15 to TRBJ2-2; D is uncertain. Germline V gene data show CDR1 as LNHNV and CDR2 as YYDKDF (reference sequence). The CDR3 is 13 residues long. Trimming took 4 bases from V and 6 from J, leaving 9 bases between them. DNA for the CDR3: TGTGCCACCAGCAAGGGCGATCCCGGGGAGCTGTTTTTT. Amino acids: CATSKGDPGELFF.

The rearrangement joins TRBV13 to TRBJ2-3, with 12 bases fitting TRBD2. The V gene's germline CDR1 is PRHDT and CDR2 FYEKMQ (reference sequence). The trim removed 5 bases at V and 0 bases at J, leaving 9 bases unmatched. The CDR3 spans 18 residues. For the CDR3, the DNA is TGTGCCAGCAGCAAACGGACTAGCGGGACCGCTAGCACAGATACGCAGTATTTT. Translating gives CASSKRTSGTASTDTQYF.

J is TRBJ2-3 and V is TRBV6-5, with TRBD1 matching over 11 bases. Germline V gene sequence: CDR1 MNHEY, CDR2 SVGAGI. The J segment lost 3 bases and the V segment lost 8 bases, leaving 1 base of the junction unmatched. This CDR3 has 13 amino acids. The CDR3 region has the DNA TGTGCCAGCCGGGACAGGGGGACAGATACGCAGTATTTT. Its protein product is CASRDRGTDTQYF.

V and J are TRBV10-3 and TRBJ2-7; maybe TRBD2 (5 bases). Germline V gene data show CDR1 as ENHRY and CDR2 as SYGVKD. This CDR3 contains 13 residues. V lost 11 bases and J 0 bases, leaving 14 bases between the germline ends. CDR3 residues: CAAKAGNSYEQYF. DNA for the CDR3: TGTGCCGCAAAGGCGGGCAACTCCTACGAGCAGTACTTC.

The CDR3 protein is CASAWTKYNEQFF. The DNA of the CDR3 is TGTGCCAGCGCCTGGACTAAATACAATGAGCAGTTCTTC. This chain uses TRBV2 with TRBJ2-1; D may be TRBD2 (6 bases). V lost 8 bases and J 4 bases, leaving 12 bases between the germline ends. There are 13 residues in the CDR3. CDR1 is SNHLY and CDR2 is FYNNEI in the germline V gene.

This clone has just one count. This chain connects TRBV6-4 to TRBJ1-5; D uncertain. The germline V gene has CDR1 MRHNA and CDR2 SNTAGT. This CDR3 has 14 amino acids. Trimming pared 0 bases from V and 2 bases from J, leaving 5 bases between. The CDR3 loop reads CASSDSKGNQPQHF. DNA of the CDR3: TGTGCCAGCAGTGACTCGAAGGGCAATCAGCCCCAGCATTTT.

This chain uses TRBV5-1 with TRBJ1-4, with D uncertain. Germline CDR1 and CDR2: SGHRS and YFSETQ. The CDR3 totals 13 residues. V was shortened by 2 bases and J by 1 base, with 3 bases between the two germline ends. The DNA of the CDR3 is TGCGCCAGCAGCTTTGGAACTAATGAAAAACTGTTTTTT. It yields the protein CASSFGTNEKLFF. Drawing the rest from reference TRBV5-1 and TRBJ1-4, the complete variable domain is KAGVTQTPRYLIKTRGQQVTLSCSPISGHRSVSWYQQTPGQGLQFLFEYFSETQRNKGNFPGRFSGRQFSNSRSEMNVSTLELGDSALYLCASSFGTNEKLFFGSGTQLSVL.

This clone appeared a few times. The chain couples TRBV21-1 to TRBJ2-7; TRBD1 is taken as the D call from the table, unchecked against the DNA. TRBV21-1 is listed as a pseudogene. The CDR3 is made up of 15 amino acids. The CDR3 region is CASSKGRGRGYEQYF. In nucleotides, the CDR3 is TGTGCCAGCAGCAAAGGTCGGGGCAGGGGGTACGAGCAGTACTTC.

The gene calls are TRBV30 and TRBJ2-4; 7 positions agree with TRBD2. J gave up 5 bases and V 8 bases, and 9 bases lay outside the gene matches. Germline V CDR1 and CDR2: GTSNPN, SVGIG (reference sequence). The length of the CDR3 is 13 residues. The CDR3 region is CAGSLGGENIQYF. The CDR3 region has the DNA TGTGCCGGATCCCTTGGGGGGGAAAACATTCAGTACTTC.

V and J are TRBV30 and TRBJ1-2; D remains unclear. CDR1 and CDR2 (germline): GTSNPN, SVGIG (reference sequence). With 0 bases removed from V and 2 bases from J, the gap between germline ends came to 7 bases. The CDR3 contains 13 residues. The DNA for the CDR3 is TGTGCCTGGAGTGTAACGGGCAACTATGGCTACACCTTC. Its protein product is CAWSVTGNYGYTF.

This clone was recorded a few times. The chain uses TRBV29-1 and TRBJ2-6, with D unclear. CDR1 is SQVTM, CDR2 ANQGSEA, per germline. CDR3 size: 15 residues. Trimming removed 4 bases from V and 0 bases from J, with 10 bases in between. The CDR3 loop reads CSVAFDSSGANVLTF. In DNA form, the CDR3 reads TGCAGCGTTGCCTTCGATTCCTCTGGGGCCAACGTCCTGACTTTC.

This chain uses TRBV30 with TRBJ2-2; TRBD1 agrees at 9 bases. The V and J ends lost 5 bases and 2 bases, in that order; junction bases with no gene match: 3. The germline V gene has CDR1 GTSNPN and CDR2 SVGIG (reference sequence). The CDR3 has 14 amino acids. CDR3 residues: CAWGTGLNTGELFF. CDR3 DNA sequence: TGTGCCTGGGGGACAGGGTTAAACACCGGGGAGCTGTTTTTT.

This clone was seen a few times. The V and J genes are TRBV5-6 and TRBJ1-1, with D maybe TRBD1 (6 bases). This CDR3 spans 12 amino acids. CDR1 and CDR2 (germline): SGHDT, YYEEEE. The V end was cut by 3 bases, the J end by 13 bases, with 16 bases between. CDR3 sequence reads: CASSSPAGAGFF. CDR3 nucleotide sequence: TGTGCCAGCAGCTCTCCTGCAGGGGCTGGTTTCTTT.